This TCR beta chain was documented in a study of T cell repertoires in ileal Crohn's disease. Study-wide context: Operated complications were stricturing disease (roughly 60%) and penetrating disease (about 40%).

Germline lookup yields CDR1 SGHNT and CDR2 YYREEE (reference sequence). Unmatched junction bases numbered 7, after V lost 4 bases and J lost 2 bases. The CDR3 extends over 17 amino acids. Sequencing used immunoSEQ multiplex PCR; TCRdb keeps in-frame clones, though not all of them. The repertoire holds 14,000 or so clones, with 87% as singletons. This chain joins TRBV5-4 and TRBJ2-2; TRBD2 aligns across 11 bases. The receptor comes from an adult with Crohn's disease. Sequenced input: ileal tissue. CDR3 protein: CASSPLLAGANTGELFF. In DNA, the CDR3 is TGTGCCAGCAGCCCGTTACTAGCGGGGGCCAACACCGGGGAGCTGTTTTTT. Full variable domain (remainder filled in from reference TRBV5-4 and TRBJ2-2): ETGVTQSPTHLIKTRGQQVTLRCSSQSGHNTVSWYQQALGQGPQFIFQYYREEENGRGNFPPRFSGLQFPNYSSELNVNALELDDSALYLCASSPLLAGANTGELFFGEGSRLTVL.